This passage covers 8 T cell receptor beta chains from one sample sequenced in a study of blood T cell repertoires in COVID-19 (dated by TCRdb to 2018 to 2021). The receptor library was made with the immunoSEQ multiplex PCR assay. In TCRdb, the immuneACCESS table is reduced to in-frame sequences with V and J assigned. These tables do not hold every clone; where another copy was compared, an unresolved V gene accounts for under half, and the others remain unexplained. For this sample the table gives a few hundred thousand clones, of which around nine tenths were detected only once. Around 2.7% of the sample lies in the top ten. Sequenced: peripheral blood. Receptors were obtained from a man in his 60s with acute or convalescent COVID-19.

This chain joins TRBV2 and TRBJ2-3, with D perhaps TRBD2 (5 bases). Trimming pared 10 bases from V and 5 bases from J, leaving 10 bases between. CDR1 and CDR2 (germline): SNHLY, FYNNEI. CDR3 length: 11 amino acids. CDR3 amino acids: CATKREDTQYF. In DNA form, the CDR3 reads TGTGCCACCAAGAGGGAAGATACGCAGTATTTT.

This clone was counted only a few times. The chain recombines TRBV27 with TRBJ1-1; D unclear. CDR1 MNHEY and CDR2 SMNVEV come from the germline V gene (reference sequence). Trimming shortened V by 5 bases and J by 5 bases, and 12 bases separated the two germline ends. This CDR3 is 13 amino acids long. CDR3 nucleotides: TGTGCCAGCAGTCCTTTTGTGACAACTGAAGCTTTCTTT. Its protein product is CASSPFVTTEAFF.

This chain joins TRBV9 and TRBJ1-1; D is undetermined. V lost 7 bases and J lost 0, with 10 bases in between. Germline values: CDR1 SGDLS, CDR2 YYNGEE. CDR3 length equals 13 residues. CDR3 in DNA: TGTGCCAGCTCGAGACTAATGAACACTGAAGCTTTCTTT. Translation gives CASSRLMNTEAFF.

In this sample, this clone turned up a few times. The V and J genes are TRBV27 and TRBJ1-1, with 8 bases aligning to TRBD1. This CDR3 has 13 amino acids. J gave up 5 bases and V 7 bases, and 6 bases lay outside the gene matches. In germline, CDR1 is MNHEY, CDR2 SMNVEV (reference sequence). CDR3 sequence (DNA): TGTGCCAGCAAGGACAGGGTAAGGACTGAAGCTTTCTTT. This sequence encodes CASKDRVRTEAFF.

In this sample, this clone turned up once. The chain carries TRBV12-5 and TRBJ1-2; D gene uncertain. Between the trimmed V and J ends, which lost 4 bases and 0 bases, there was a span of 6 bases. Germline lookup yields CDR1 LGHNT and CDR2 FRNRAP. The CDR3 runs to 13 residues. The CDR3, as DNA: TGTGCTAGTGGTTCCGGAGCTAACTATGGCTACACCTTC. Its translation: CASGSGANYGYTF.

This chain joins TRBV28 and TRBJ1-6, with D possibly being TRBD1 (6 bases). Trimming removed 5 bases at V and 8 bases at J, with 19 bases between. The CDR3 is 16 amino acids. Per germline, CDR1 MDHEN and CDR2 SYDVKM. CDR3 bases: TGTGCCAGCAGTGCATTCGGGACACGCCTCGATTCACCCCTCCACTTT. This encodes CASSAFGTRLDSPLHF. Looking up the rest from reference TRBV28 and TRBJ1-6 gives the full variable domain: DVKVTQSSRYLVKRTGEKVFLECVQDMDHENMFWYRQDPGLGLRLIYFSYDVKMKEKGDIPEGYSVSREKKERFSLILESASTNQTSMYLCASSAFGTRLDSPLHFGNGTRLTVT.

The chain combines TRBV4-1 with TRBJ2-3, with TRBD2 matching over 8 bases. Trimming took 3 bases from V and 3 from J; bases not matched to a gene: 14. Germline V gene data show CDR1 as MGHRA and CDR2 as YSYEKL. The length of the CDR3 is 18 residues. The CDR3 DNA follows: TGCGCCAGCAGCCAGGCGGACGGGGGGGCGGGAAATACAGATACGCAGTATTTT. Its protein is CASSQADGGAGNTDTQYF.

This clone has a single count. The genes are TRBV5-1 and TRBJ1-1; TRBD1 aligns across 8 bases. The V and J ends lost 4 bases and 0 bases, in that order; junction bases with no gene match: 8. The germline V gene has CDR1 SGHRS and CDR2 YFSETQ. This CDR3 is built from 16 residues. CDR3 DNA sequence: TGCGCCAGCAGCCTGACAGGGGTGGGGGTGAACACTGAAGCTTTCTTT. Its translation: CASSLTGVGVNTEAFF.